The next 27 T cell receptor beta chains were all read from a single sample in a study of vaccination effects on CD4 cells after COVID-19. The protocol was immunoSEQ multiplex PCR, while the TCRdb copy is restricted to in-frame clones and leaves out a portion. Among tens of thousands of clones, around 70% were seen once, and the ten largest hold about 15%. Following 10 days of culture, CD4+ T cells were isolated. Two-dose BNT162b2 or mRNA-1273 vaccination was given to participants. For these receptors, no antigen is known. Sequencing used CD4+ T cells from PBMCs cultured without peptide, obtained after COVID-19 vaccination. The receptors here all came from a human donor who received a COVID-19 vaccine.

The chain has TRBV6-5 and TRBJ1-2, with D possibly being TRBD1 (6 bases). Germline V gene data show CDR1 as MNHEY and CDR2 as SVGAGI. V lost 8 bases, J lost 8 bases, and 21 bases lay in between. The CDR3 is 14 residues long. As DNA, the CDR3 is TGTGCCAGCCTGAGGGGCTCGGGGGCAGAAGGCTACACCTTC. Encoded protein: CASLRGSGAEGYTF.

The CDR3 region is CSAKGTRNTF. The CDR3 DNA reads TGCAGTGCTAAAGGGACGAGGAACACCTTC. V usage is TRBV20-1 and J usage is TRBJ1-2, with TRBD1 as a possible D gene (5 bases). The CDR3 has 10 amino acids. CDR1 and CDR2 from the germline V gene are DFQATT and SNEGSKA (reference sequence). Between the trimmed V and J ends, which lost 4 bases and 12 bases, there was a span of 12 bases.

The chain links TRBV19 to TRBJ1-1, with 8 bases that match TRBD1. The germline CDR1 and CDR2 sequences are LNHDA and SQIVND (reference sequence). The CDR3 spans 17 residues. V lost 3 bases to trimming and J lost 0 bases; unmatched junction nucleotides: 9. CDR3 bases: TGTGCCAGTAGTATGGCCCGATTGACAGGGGTGAACACTGAAGCTTTCTTT. Translated: CASSMARLTGVNTEAFF.

The genes are TRBV18 and TRBJ1-2; 7 positions match TRBD1. The germline V gene has CDR1 KGHSH and CDR2 LQKENI. V was clipped by 6 bases and J by 2 bases; unmatched bases: 6. This CDR3 has 14 residues. The DNA of the CDR3 is TGTGCCAGCTCGGCCGGGACAGCGAACTATGGCTACACCTTC. This codes for CASSAGTANYGYTF.

This clone was seen only once. The rearrangement joins TRBV2 to TRBJ1-5; 10 bases are shared with TRBD1. This CDR3 comprises 15 residues. The junction had 8 bases not matched to a gene; V was cut back by 6 bases and J by 6 bases. Germline lookup yields CDR1 SNHLY and CDR2 FYNNEI. This CDR3 reads CASRRGTGVGQPQHF. DNA of the CDR3: TGTGCCAGCAGAAGGGGGACAGGGGTGGGTCAGCCCCAGCATTTT.

Here the CDR3 reads CASSLSAGEKHNEQFF. CDR3 coding DNA: TGTGCCAGTAGCCTGTCTGCGGGGGAGAAACACAATGAGCAGTTCTTC. The chain carries TRBV19 and TRBJ2-1; 7 nucleotides line up with TRBD2. The CDR3 extends over 16 amino acids. The junction had 13 bases not matched to a gene; V was cut back by 6 bases and J by 5 bases. Germline V gene lookup returns CDR1 LNHDA and CDR2 SQIVND (reference sequence). Full variable domain (remainder filled in from reference TRBV19 and TRBJ2-1): DGGITQSPKYLFRKEGQNVTLSCEQNLNHDAMYWYRQDPGQGLRLIYYSQIVNDFQKGDIAEGYSVSREKKESFPLTVTSAQKNPTAFYLCASSLSAGEKHNEQFFGPGTRLTVL.

This chain joins TRBV20-1 and TRBJ1-2, with D tentatively TRBD1 (5 bases). CDR1 DFQATT and CDR2 SNEGSKA come from the germline V gene (reference sequence). The V end was cut by 3 bases, the J end by 3 bases, with 8 bases between. There are 12 residues in the CDR3. The CDR3 nucleotides read TGCAGTGCTAGTGGGACGGACTATGGCTACACCTTC. Translation: CSASGTDYGYTF.

The rearrangement links TRBV2 to TRBJ1-5; unclear D gene. V lost 5 bases, J lost 0 bases, and 5 bases lay in between. The CDR3 covers 13 residues. The V gene's germline CDR1 is SNHLY and CDR2 FYNNEI. The CDR3: CASSPYSNQPQHF. The CDR3 DNA is TGTGCCAGCAGTCCCTATAGCAATCAGCCCCAGCATTTT.

The chain joins TRBV27 to TRBJ1-2; 9 nucleotides match TRBD1. The CDR3 spans 13 residues. Germline values: CDR1 MNHEY, CDR2 SMNVEV (reference sequence). V lost 6 bases, J lost 2 bases, and 1 base stayed unmatched. DNA for the CDR3: TGTGCCAGCAGACAGGGGGCGAACTATGGCTACACCTTC. Translating it yields CASRQGANYGYTF.

This chain connects TRBV4-3 to TRBJ1-2; 8 bases agree with TRBD1. V dropped 4 bases and J dropped 4; count of bases not matched to a gene: 2. Germline V CDR1 and CDR2: LGHNA, YSLEER. The CDR3 loop spans 13 amino acids. CDR3 in amino acids: CASSPTGVYGYTF. The CDR3 DNA reads TGCGCCAGCAGCCCGACAGGGGTCTATGGCTACACCTTC.

The CDR3 is CASSLLDPAGTEAFF. CDR3 nucleotide sequence: TGTGCCAGCAGTTTGTTAGACCCAGCGGGCACTGAAGCTTTCTTT. The J gene is TRBJ1-1, the V gene TRBV28; D is unclear. V was clipped by 3 bases and J by 4 bases, with 15 bases between them. The CDR3 runs 15 residues. CDR1 and CDR2 (germline): MDHEN, SYDVKM.

The chain joins TRBV7-2 to TRBJ2-7; TRBD2 matches at 8 bases. Trimming cost V 5 bases and J 0 bases; bases outside gene matches: 6. Germline values: CDR1 SGHTA, CDR2 FQGNSA. The CDR3 covers 15 residues. CDR3 DNA: TGTGCCAGCAGCCCGGACCGGGGGGGCTCCTACGAGCAGTACTTC. Translation gives CASSPDRGGSYEQYF.

V usage is TRBV2 and J usage is TRBJ2-1; D might be TRBD2 (6 bases). With 4 bases removed from V and 10 bases from J, the gap between germline ends came to 17 bases. This CDR3 is built from 14 residues. CDR1 and CDR2 (germline): SNHLY, FYNNEI. The CDR3 region has the DNA TGTGCCAGCAGTGCCCCTGGGGGGATTCGAGAGCAGTTCTTC. Protein product: CASSAPGGIREQFF.

The chain links TRBV7-3 to TRBJ2-5, with D perhaps given as TRBD1 or TRBD2 (6 bases each). V gave up 5 bases and J gave up 0 bases, with 16 bases separating them. Per germline, CDR1 SGHTA and CDR2 FQGTGA. The CDR3 has 16 amino acids. CDR3 nucleotides: TGTGCCAGCAGCCTACTTCCGGGGGCTCACCAAGAGACCCAGTACTTC. It encodes CASSLLPGAHQETQYF.

In its sample, this clone was seen a few times. The V gene is TRBV5-4, the J gene TRBJ1-2; tentatively, D is TRBD1 (6 bases). The CDR3 consists of 14 residues. Germline V gene lookup returns CDR1 SGHNT and CDR2 YYREEE (reference sequence). V was cut by 3 bases and J by 4 bases, with 13 bases left in between. CDR3: CASSSTGGAYGYTF. As DNA, the CDR3 is TGTGCCAGCAGCTCGACAGGTGGGGCCTATGGCTACACCTTC.

In its sample, this clone was seen a few times. V usage is TRBV5-4 and J usage is TRBJ1-4, with no clear D. The germline gives CDR1 SGHNT, CDR2 YYREEE (reference sequence). Trimming cost V 1 base and J 1 base, with 8 bases left between them. CDR3 size: 15 residues. The CDR3 sequence is CASSLKRGTNEKLFF. The CDR3 DNA reads as TGTGCCAGCAGCTTGAAGCGGGGAACTAATGAAAAACTGTTTTTT.

The chain joins TRBV12-2 to TRBJ1-2. TRBV12-2 constitutes a pseudogene. The CDR3 is 16 residues long. As DNA, the CDR3 is TGTGCAAGTCGCTTACACCTAGCCGGGTGGGAGGGTGGCTACACCTTC. Amino acids: CASRLHLAGWEGGYTF.

About this clone itself: This sample includes further DNA sequences coding for the same CDR3. Here the CDR3 DNA reads TGCGCCAGCAGCGGACTAGCGGGCTCCTACGAGCAGTACTTC. It encodes CASSGLAGSYEQYF. The chain has TRBV5-1 and TRBJ2-7; 11 bases map to TRBD2. The ends lost 4 bases at V and 0 bases at J; junction bases unmatched: 0. Germline CDR1 reads SGHRS; CDR2 reads YFSETQ. The CDR3 contains 14 residues.

This clone has just a few counts. The chain combines TRBV7-2 with TRBJ1-4; TRBD1 aligns across 9 bases. CDR1 is SGHTA and CDR2 is FQGNSA in the germline V gene. With 1 base clipped from V and 0 bases from J, the junction kept 9 bases outside the gene matches. The CDR3 runs 19 residues. The CDR3 coding sequence is TGTGCCAGCAGCTTAGTAGGGACAGGGTTATATGCAACTAATGAAAAACTGTTTTTT. Protein sequence: CASSLVGTGLYATNEKLFF.

This clone appeared once. This CDR3 is CASSLTGGARTEAFF. The CDR3, as DNA: TGTGCCAGCTCGTTGACAGGGGGCGCGAGGACTGAAGCTTTCTTT. V usage is TRBV9 and J usage is TRBJ1-1; 10 nucleotides match TRBD1. J gave up 5 bases and V 7 bases, and 11 bases lay outside the gene matches. Germline V gene data show CDR1 as SGDLS and CDR2 as YYNGEE. The CDR3 totals 15 residues.

The chain is built from TRBV5-1 and TRBJ1-2; 8 bases fit TRBD1. Losses at the gene ends were 0 bases for V and 3 bases for J; bases not matched to a gene: 10. The CDR3 length is 17 residues. Per germline, CDR1 SGHRS and CDR2 YFSETQ. The CDR3: CASSLEAGGRSDYGYTF. CDR3 bases: TGCGCCAGCAGCTTGGAGGCAGGGGGCAGGTCCGACTATGGCTACACCTTC.

This clone was counted a few times. The chain carries TRBV7-9 and TRBJ1-6; D unresolved. With 1 base removed from V and 10 bases from J, the gap between germline ends came to 11 bases. This CDR3 has 14 amino acids. Germline loops: CDR1 SEHNR, CDR2 FQNEAQ (reference sequence). The CDR3 is CASSLGTAGSPLHF. The CDR3 DNA is TGTGCCAGCAGCTTAGGAACGGCTGGGTCACCCCTCCACTTT.

This clone has more than one count but fewer than ten. The chain carries TRBV3-1 (or the pseudogene TRBV3-2) and TRBJ2-1; 9 positions match TRBD1. Germline assignment: CDR1 LGHDT and CDR2 YNNKEL (reference sequence). This CDR3 spans 15 amino acids. With 4 bases clipped from V and 6 bases from J, the junction kept 7 bases outside the gene matches. CDR3 coding DNA: TGTGCCAGCAGCCGACGGGACAGGGCTTTCAATGAGCAGTTCTTC. This translates into CASSRRDRAFNEQFF.

The CDR3 reads CASSPSGMGRQNKNIQYF. The CDR3 DNA is TGTGCCAGCAGCCCCTCCGGCATGGGGAGGCAGAACAAAAACATTCAGTACTTC. J is TRBJ2-4 and V is TRBV28; weak D call: TRBD2 (6 bases). V was trimmed by 6 bases and J by 3 bases, leaving 24 bases between them. Germline V gives CDR1 MDHEN, CDR2 SYDVKM. The CDR3 length is 18 residues.

The CDR3 reads CASTLFLYGYTF. CDR3 nucleotides: TGTGCCAGCACCCTCTTCCTCTATGGCTACACCTTC. The chain joins TRBV12-3 or TRBV12-4 to TRBJ1-2, with no clear D. The CDR3 is made up of 12 amino acids. V was pared by 7 bases and J by 4 bases, with 10 bases between.

The chain combines TRBV3-1 (or the pseudogene TRBV3-2) with TRBJ1-1; 9 bases are a match to TRBD1. The V gene end was trimmed by 5 bases and the J gene end by 7 bases; junction bases not matched to a gene: 11. The CDR3 runs 15 residues. CDR1 is LGHDT, CDR2 YNNKEL, per germline (reference sequence). The CDR3 is CASSNRDRVRGEAFF. DNA of the CDR3: TGTGCCAGCAGCAACCGGGACAGGGTGAGGGGTGAAGCTTTCTTT.

V gene TRBV3-1 (or the pseudogene TRBV3-2) combines with J gene TRBJ1-6; 8 bases agree with TRBD1. CDR1 is LGHDT, CDR2 YNNKEL, per germline (reference sequence). Trimming took 4 bases from V and 6 from J; bases not matched to a gene: 2. The CDR3 length is 14 residues. CDR3 in DNA: TGTGCCAGCAGCCTCGGACAGGGTAATTCACCCCTCCACTTT. It codes for CASSLGQGNSPLHF.